This entry features one T cell receptor (beta chain) sequence. Its binding antigen is unknown. Qualities for individual bases were not recorded, and no much larger clone is one base off. Trimming takes 3 bases off V and 2 bases off J; junction bases not matched to a gene: 4. Inclusive of the bounding cysteine and phenylalanine, the CDR3 is 14 residues long. Kept here is only the CDR3 DNA, which spans 42 bases and is read in frame from base 1. According to the germline V gene, CDR1 reads MNHNS and CDR2 reads SASEGT. This entry belongs to a study of T-cell reconstitution after alpha-beta-depleted transplantation in children (TCRdb year 2016). Study-level background: The study quantitatively tracked T-cell immune reconstitution after TCRalphabeta/CD19-depleted allogeneic hematopoietic cell transplantation in children using TCR repertoire profiling.

Reading the label with the study, this specimen's treatment or condition is: allogeneic hematopoietic cell transplantation with graft depleted of TCRalphabeta T cells and CD19 B cells. Transplant recipients were children who received TCRalphabeta/CD19-depleted allogeneic hematopoietic cell grafts. Here is what the overall study found, with its caveats: Apparently early alphabetaT-cell count recovery about two months after transplant reportedly relied on only several hundred rapidly expanded clones derived from non-depleted graft cells. Over subsequent months, a decline in hyperexpanded clone frequencies was noted, and after one year, T-cell counts and TCRbeta diversity were mostly ascribed to newly produced T cells. In some patients, high TCRbeta diversity at day 60 was attributed to recipient T cells and intrathymic progenitors that had survived conditioning.

The library was obtained by PCR. Sequencing took place on an Illumina HiSeq 2500. To normalize quantification of the TCRbeta repertoire, the TCR libraries were built with molecular barcoding that relied on unique molecular identifiers. TCRdb's own reprocessing of the public reads used fastp at Q25 and MiXCR and kept productive beta chains. Rows merge per CDR3 protein into single entries with the most common DNA and genes. A total of 130,000 to 150,000 distinct CDR3 sequences appear in this sample, roughly 9% of them only once. Together, the top ten hold 18% of the sample. The sequence came from a female patient between 2 and 15 years old who had a stem cell transplant for congenital amegakaryocytic thrombocytopenia, so the T cells may come from the graft donor. Sequences were derived from PBMCs, mostly from graft donor cells, sampled 180 days after TCRalphabeta/CD19-depleted stem cell transplant. The chain links TRBV6-1 with TRBJ2-7; TRBD1 matches 7 bases in the middle. The CDR3 region: CASSDWQGAYEQYF. The nucleotide sequence reads as follows: TGTGCCAGCAGTGATTGGCAGGGGGCCTACGAGCAGTACTTC.